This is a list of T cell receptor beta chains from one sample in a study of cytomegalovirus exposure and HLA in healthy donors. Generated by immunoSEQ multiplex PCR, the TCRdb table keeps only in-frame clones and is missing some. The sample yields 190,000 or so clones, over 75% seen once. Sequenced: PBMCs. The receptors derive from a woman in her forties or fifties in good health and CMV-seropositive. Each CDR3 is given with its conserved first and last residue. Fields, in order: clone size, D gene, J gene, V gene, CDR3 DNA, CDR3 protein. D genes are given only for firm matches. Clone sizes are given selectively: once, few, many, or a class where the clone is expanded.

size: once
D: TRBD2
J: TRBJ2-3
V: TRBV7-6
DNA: TGTGCCAGCAGCTCACGACTAGCGGGGGTCATCACAGATACGCAGTATTTT
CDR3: CASSSRLAGVITDTQYF

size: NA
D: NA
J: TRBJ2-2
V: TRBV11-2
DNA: TGTGCCAGCAGCTTAACAGGGTCTGAGGGCACCGGGGAGCTGTTTTTT
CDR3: CASSLTGSEGTGELFF

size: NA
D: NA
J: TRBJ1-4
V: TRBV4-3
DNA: TGCGCCAGCAGCCAAGCCCCGACACTTGCAACTAATGAAAAACTGTTTTTT
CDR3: CASSQAPTLATNEKLFF

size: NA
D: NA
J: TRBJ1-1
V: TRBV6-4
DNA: TGTGCCAGCAGCCTGGACGGGGGCACTGAAGCTTTCTTT
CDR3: CASSLDGGTEAFF

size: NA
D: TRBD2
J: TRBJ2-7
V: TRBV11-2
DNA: TGTGCCAGCAGCGCACTAGCGGCCTCCTACGAGCAGTACTTC
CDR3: CASSALAASYEQYF

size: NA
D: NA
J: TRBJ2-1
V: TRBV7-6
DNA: TGTGCCAGCAGCTTAGTCAGGGCAGACGGGTGGAATGAGCAGTTCTTC
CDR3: CASSLVRADGWNEQFF

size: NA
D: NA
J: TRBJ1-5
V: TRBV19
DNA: TGTGCCAGTAGTATAGGGGCCCAGCCCCAGCATTTT
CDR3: CASSIGAQPQHF

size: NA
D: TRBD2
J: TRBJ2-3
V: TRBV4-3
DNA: TGCGCCAGCAGCCAAGCCCTACTAGCGGGGGGCCGCACAGATACGCAGTATTTT
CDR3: CASSQALLAGGRTDTQYF

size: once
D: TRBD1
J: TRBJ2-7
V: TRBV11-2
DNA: TGTGCCAGCAGCCCCCTTGGGACAGGGAGAGCCTTAGGCGAGCAGTACTTC
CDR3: CASSPLGTGRALGEQYF

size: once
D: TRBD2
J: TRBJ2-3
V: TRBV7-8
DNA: TGTGCCAGCAGCTTAGTAGGTCTAGCGGGGGTTACCTACACAGATACGCAGTATTTT
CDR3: CASSLVGLAGVTYTDTQYF

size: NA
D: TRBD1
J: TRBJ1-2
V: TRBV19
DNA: TGTGCCAGTAGTACCACAGGGGGCGATGGCTACACCTTC
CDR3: CASSTTGGDGYTF

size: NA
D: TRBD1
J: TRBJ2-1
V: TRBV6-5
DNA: TGTGCCAGCAGTTACGGGACAGGGGCGTACAATGAGCAGTTCTTC
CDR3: CASSYGTGAYNEQFF

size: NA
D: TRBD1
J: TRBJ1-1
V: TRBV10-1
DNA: TGCGCCAGCAGCGTGGACAGGGAGGAGTCCACACAAACGAACACTGAAGCTTTCTTT
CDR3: CASSVDREESTQTNTEAFF

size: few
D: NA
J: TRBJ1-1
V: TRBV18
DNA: TGTGCCAGCTCAACATCGACAGTCATGAACACTGAAGCTTTCTTT
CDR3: CASSTSTVMNTEAFF

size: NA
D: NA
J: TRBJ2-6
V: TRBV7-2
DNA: TGTGCCAGCAGCTTAGAGGACAGCGTCTCTGGGGCCAACGTCCTGACTTTC
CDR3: CASSLEDSVSGANVLTF

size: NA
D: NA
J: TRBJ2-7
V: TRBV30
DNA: TGTGCCTGGAGTCGGACAGTACCCTACGAGCAGTACTTC
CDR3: CAWSRTVPYEQYF

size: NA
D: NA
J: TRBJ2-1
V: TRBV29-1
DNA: TGCAGCGTTGAAGATCTCGACCAGGGGCAGTTCTTC
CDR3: CSVEDLDQGQFF

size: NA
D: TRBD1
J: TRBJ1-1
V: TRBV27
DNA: TGTGCCAGCAGTTCGCAAAGACAGGGGGCTAAAGCTTTCTTT
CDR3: CASSSQRQGAKAFF

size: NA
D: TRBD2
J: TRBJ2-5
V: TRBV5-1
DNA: TGCGCCAGCAGTACGGGGGGGGCCCAAGAGACCCAGTACTTC
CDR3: CASSTGGAQETQYF

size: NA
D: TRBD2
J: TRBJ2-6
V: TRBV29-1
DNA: TGCAGCGTTATGGGACTACAGAATACTGGGGCCAACGTCCTGACTTTC
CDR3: CSVMGLQNTGANVLTF

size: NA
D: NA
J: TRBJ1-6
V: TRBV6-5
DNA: TGTGCCAGCAGTTACCGGCGGAGCTCCTATAATTCACCCCTCCACTTT
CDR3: CASSYRRSSYNSPLHF

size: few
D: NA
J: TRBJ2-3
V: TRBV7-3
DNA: TGTGCCAGCAGCTTAGGCCCAGTAGATACGCAGTATTTT
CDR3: CASSLGPVDTQYF

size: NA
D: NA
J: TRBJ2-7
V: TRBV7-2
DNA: TGTGCCAGCAGCCCCCGTTTCTACGAGCAGTACTTC
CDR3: CASSPRFYEQYF

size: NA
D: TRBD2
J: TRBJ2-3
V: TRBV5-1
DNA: TGCGCCAGCAGCTCCCTGGGACTAGCGGCACGTCCCCTCCGGACAGATACGCAGTATTTT
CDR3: CASSSLGLAARPLRTDTQYF

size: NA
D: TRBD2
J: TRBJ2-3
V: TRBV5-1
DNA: TGCGCCAGCAGCTTGGGGCTAGCGGGGGTAGATACGCAGTATTTT
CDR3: CASSLGLAGVDTQYF

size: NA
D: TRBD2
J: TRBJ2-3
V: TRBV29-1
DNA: TGCAGCGTTCATTGGGCGGGGGGGCCTGTAAGCACAGATACGCAGTATTTT
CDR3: CSVHWAGGPVSTDTQYF

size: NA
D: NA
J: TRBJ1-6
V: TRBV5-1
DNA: TGCGCCAGCAGCTTGGTGCCAGGCAATAATTCACCCCTCCACTTT
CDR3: CASSLVPGNNSPLHF